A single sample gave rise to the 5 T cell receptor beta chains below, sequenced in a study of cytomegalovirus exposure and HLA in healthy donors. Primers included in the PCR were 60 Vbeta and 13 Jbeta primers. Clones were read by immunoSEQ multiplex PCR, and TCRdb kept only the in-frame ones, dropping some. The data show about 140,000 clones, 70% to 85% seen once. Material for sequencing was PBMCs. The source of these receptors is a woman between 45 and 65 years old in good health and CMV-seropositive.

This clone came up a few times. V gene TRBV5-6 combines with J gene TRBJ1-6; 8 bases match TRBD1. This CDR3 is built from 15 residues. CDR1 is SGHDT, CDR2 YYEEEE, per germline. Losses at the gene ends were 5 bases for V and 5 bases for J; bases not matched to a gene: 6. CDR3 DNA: TGTGCCAGCAGTTACAGGGGGTATAATAATTCACCCCTCCACTTT. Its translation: CASSYRGYNNSPLHF. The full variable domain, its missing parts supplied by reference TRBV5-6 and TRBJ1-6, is DAGVTQSPTHLIKTRGQQVTLRCSPKSGHDTVSWYQQALGQGPQFIFQYYEEEERQRGNFPDRFSGHQFPNYSSELNVNALLLGDSALYLCASSYRGYNNSPLHFGNGTRLTVT.

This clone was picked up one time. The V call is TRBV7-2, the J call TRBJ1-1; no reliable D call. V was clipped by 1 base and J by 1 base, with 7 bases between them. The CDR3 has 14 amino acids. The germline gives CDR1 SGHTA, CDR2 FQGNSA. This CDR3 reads CASSLVGRNTEAFF. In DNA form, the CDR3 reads TGTGCCAGCAGCTTAGTTGGGAGGAACACTGAAGCTTTCTTT.

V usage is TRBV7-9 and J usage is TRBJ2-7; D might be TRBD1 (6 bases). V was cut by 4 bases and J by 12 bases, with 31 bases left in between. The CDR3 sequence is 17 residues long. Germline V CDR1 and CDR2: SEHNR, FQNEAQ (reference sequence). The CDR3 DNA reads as TGTGCCAGCAGCTCCCAGGCAACGGACAGACTTCCCCGGGGCCGGTACTTC. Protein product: CASSSQATDRLPRGRYF.

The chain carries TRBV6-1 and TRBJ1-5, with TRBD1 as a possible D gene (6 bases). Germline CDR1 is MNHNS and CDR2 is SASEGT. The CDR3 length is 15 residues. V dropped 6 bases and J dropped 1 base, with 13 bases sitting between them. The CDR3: CASRGGQRSNQPQHF. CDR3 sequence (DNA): TGTGCCAGCAGGGGCGGACAGAGAAGCAATCAGCCCCAGCATTTT.

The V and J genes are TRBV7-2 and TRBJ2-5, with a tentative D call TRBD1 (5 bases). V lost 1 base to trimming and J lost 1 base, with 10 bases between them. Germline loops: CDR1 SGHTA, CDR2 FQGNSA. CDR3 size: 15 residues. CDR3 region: CASSLVLGPQETQYF. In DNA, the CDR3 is TGTGCCAGCAGCTTAGTTTTGGGGCCCCAAGAGACCCAGTACTTC.